This T cell receptor (beta chain) was identified in a study of identical twins. General study points: Invariant MAIT and iNKT cells could partly confound zero-insertion analyses. Abundant cord blood beta clonotypes carried fewer insertions; memory repertoires showed none. Shared out-of-frame alpha sequences (those common to twins) showed excess low generation probability.

A universal primer site arose from template switching, and cDNA bore unique molecular identifiers. TCRdb reprocessed the 5' RACE reads via MiXCR and lists one record per CDR3 protein. Of a few hundred thousand distinct CDR3 sequences listed, approximately 14% are singletons. The germline V gene has CDR1 SGHTA and CDR2 FQGNSA. Between the trimmed V and J ends, which lost 1 base and 2 bases, there was a span of 16 bases. This CDR3 contains 17 residues. This clonotype was found a few times. Its antigen is currently unknown. The data were also submitted as part of a second study, on yellow fever vaccine responses in identical twins.

This chain links TRBV7-2 with TRBJ2-3; D remains ambiguous. Sequenced: CD4+ T cells sorted from blood. This clonotype was sampled from a woman aged 18-30 years in good health. The CDR3 nucleotides are TGTGCCAGCAGCTTAGGTTTCTCCTCCCTAAACACAGATACGCAGTATTTT. This gives the protein CASSLGFSSLNTDTQYF.